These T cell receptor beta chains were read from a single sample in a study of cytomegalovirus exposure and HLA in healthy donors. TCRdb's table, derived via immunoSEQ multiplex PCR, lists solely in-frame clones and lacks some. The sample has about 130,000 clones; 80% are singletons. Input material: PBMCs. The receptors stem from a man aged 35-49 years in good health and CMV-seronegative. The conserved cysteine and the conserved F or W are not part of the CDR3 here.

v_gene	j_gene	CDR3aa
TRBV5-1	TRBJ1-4	ASSLQGDNEKLF
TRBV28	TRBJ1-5	ASTRTGRLNQPQH
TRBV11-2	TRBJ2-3	ASSFSGGWTVPSTDTQY
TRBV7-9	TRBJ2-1	ASSLFGQGTYNEQF
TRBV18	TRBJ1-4	ASSPTAGTGNEKLF
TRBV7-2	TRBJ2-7	ASSLPGLYEQY
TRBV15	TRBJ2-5	ATSRGGQGYAETQY
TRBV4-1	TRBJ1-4	ASSQDWRVYEKLF
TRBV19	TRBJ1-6	ASSIGPPGQGASPLH
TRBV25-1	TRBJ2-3	ASSGPQGRSTDTQY
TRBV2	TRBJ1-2	ASSMIRGRPDGYT
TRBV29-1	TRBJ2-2	SVSTPSTGELF
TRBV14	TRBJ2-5	ASSAPGYLETQY
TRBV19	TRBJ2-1	ASKGVAGGSLSYNEQF
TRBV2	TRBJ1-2	ASSSQGAEYGYT
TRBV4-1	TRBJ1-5	ASSQRDNQPQH
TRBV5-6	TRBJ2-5	ASSLGQEETQY
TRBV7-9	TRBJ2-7	ASSLDGGAAEQY
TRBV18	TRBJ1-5	ASSPAGQPQH
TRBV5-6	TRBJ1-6	ASSSNGQGWYRPLH
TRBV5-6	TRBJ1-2	ASSPRTAVNYGYT
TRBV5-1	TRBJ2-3	ASSLGGSAPADTQY
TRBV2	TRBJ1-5	ASSEWQDSNQPQH
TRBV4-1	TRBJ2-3	ASSQSAGGTDTQY
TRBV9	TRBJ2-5	ASSVSGGAQETQY
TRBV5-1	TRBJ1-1	ASSSRQGMNTEAF
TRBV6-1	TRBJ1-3	ASSTASSGNTIY
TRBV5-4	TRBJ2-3	ASSALADTQY
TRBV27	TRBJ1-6	ASSLPGGGSPLH
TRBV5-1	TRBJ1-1	ASSWGPGTGMNTEAF
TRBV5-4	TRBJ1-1	ASSLGGTGGTEAF
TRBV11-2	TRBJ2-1	ASSLGGGPRGQF
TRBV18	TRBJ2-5	ASSQLTGTQETQY
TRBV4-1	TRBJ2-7	ASSQGQTGFEQY
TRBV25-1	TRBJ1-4	ASRRTGTGNEKLF
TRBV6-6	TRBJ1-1	ASGGQGGTEAF
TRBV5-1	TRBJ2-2	ASSLRGETGELF
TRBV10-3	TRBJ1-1	AISDVPRGEAF
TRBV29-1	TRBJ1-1	SVGDTRGNTEAF
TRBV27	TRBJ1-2	ASSWGTGGSYGYT
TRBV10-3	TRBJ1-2	AISEVVGLPSVNYGYT
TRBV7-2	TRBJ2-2	ASSLAQRGGPGELF
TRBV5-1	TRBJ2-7	ASSFGDEQY
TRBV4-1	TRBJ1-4	ASSHTGGRLDEKLF
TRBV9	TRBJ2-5	ASSVMNGEYQETQY
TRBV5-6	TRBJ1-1	ASSLEAIRNTEAF
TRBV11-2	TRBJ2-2	ASSQRGFGELF
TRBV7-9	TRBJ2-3	ASSLPGADTQY
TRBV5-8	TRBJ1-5	ASSRGSSNQPQH
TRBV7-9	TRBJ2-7	ASSLGDSSEQY
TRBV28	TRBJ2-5	ASSTPGRGEQETQY
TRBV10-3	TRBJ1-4	AIRTGRDEKLF
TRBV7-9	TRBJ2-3	ASSLSGAQDTQY
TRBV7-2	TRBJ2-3	ASSPSADTQY
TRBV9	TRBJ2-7	ASSVAPGPNYEQY
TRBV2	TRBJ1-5	ASSFSGVNQPQH
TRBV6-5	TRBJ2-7	ASSYRQGAGEQY